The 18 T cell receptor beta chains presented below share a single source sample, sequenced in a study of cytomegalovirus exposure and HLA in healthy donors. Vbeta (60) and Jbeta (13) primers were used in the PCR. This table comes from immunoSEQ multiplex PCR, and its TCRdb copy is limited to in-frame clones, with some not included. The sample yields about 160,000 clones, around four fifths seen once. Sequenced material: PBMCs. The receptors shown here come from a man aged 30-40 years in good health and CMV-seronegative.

Here the CDR3 DNA reads TGTGCCAGCAGTTTGCCGGGGGCCGGGGAGCTGTTTTTT. As protein: CASSLPGAGELFF. The J gene is TRBJ2-2, the V gene TRBV28; possible D gene TRBD2, 6 bases. Trimming stripped 3 bases from V and 6 bases from J, with 8 bases between. In germline, CDR1 is MDHEN, CDR2 SYDVKM. The CDR3 sequence is 13 residues long. Full variable domain (outside the CDR3, taken from reference TRBV28 and TRBJ2-2): DVKVTQSSRYLVKRTGEKVFLECVQDMDHENMFWYRQDPGLGLRLIYFSYDVKMKEKGDIPEGYSVSREKKERFSLILESASTNQTSMYLCASSLPGAGELFFGEGSRLTVL.

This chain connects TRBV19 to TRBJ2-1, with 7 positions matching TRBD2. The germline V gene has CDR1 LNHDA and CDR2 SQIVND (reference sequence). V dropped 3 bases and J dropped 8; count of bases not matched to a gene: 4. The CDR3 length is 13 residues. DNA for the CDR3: TGTGCCAGTAGTATCGCTAGCGGTTATGAGCAGTTCTTC. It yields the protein CASSIASGYEQFF. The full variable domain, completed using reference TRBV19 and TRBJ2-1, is DGGITQSPKYLFRKEGQNVTLSCEQNLNHDAMYWYRQDPGQGLRLIYYSQIVNDFQKGDIAEGYSVSREKKESFPLTVTSAQKNPTAFYLCASSIASGYEQFFGPGTRLTVL.

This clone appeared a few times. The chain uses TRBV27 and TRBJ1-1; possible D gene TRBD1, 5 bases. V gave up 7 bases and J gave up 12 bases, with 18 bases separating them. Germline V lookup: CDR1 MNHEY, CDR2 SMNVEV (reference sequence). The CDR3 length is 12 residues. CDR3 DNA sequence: TGTGCCAGCAAGGGAGGGGTTCGGTCAACTTTCTTT. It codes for CASKGGVRSTFF.

The CDR3 region has the DNA TGTGCCTCGGACCGGGAAACGTATAATTCACCCCTCCACTTT. Translated: CASDRETYNSPLHF. The rearrangement uses TRBV30 and TRBJ1-6; no reliable D call. Germline CDR1 reads GTSNPN; CDR2 reads SVGIG (reference sequence). With 7 bases removed from V and 4 bases from J, the gap between germline ends came to 14 bases. This CDR3 contains 14 residues.

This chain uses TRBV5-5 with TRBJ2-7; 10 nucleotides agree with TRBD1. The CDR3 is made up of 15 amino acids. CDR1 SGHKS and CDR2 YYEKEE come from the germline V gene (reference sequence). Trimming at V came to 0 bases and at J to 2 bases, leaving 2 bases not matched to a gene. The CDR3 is CASSLETGGAYEQYF. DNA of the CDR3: TGTGCCAGCAGCTTGGAGACAGGGGGCGCCTACGAGCAGTACTTC.

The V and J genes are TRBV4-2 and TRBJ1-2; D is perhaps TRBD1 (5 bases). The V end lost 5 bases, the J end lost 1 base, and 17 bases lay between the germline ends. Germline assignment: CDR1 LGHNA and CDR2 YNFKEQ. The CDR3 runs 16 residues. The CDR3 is CASSTHPTEDNYGYTF. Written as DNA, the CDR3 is TGTGCCAGCAGCACGCATCCGACAGAGGATAACTATGGCTACACCTTC.

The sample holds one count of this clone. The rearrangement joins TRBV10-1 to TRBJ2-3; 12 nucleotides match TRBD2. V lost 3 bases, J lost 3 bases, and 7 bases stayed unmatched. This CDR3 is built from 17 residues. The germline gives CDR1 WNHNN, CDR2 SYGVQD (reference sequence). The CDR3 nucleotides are TGCGCCAGCAGTGAATCGTTTGGGACTAGCGGGACAGATACGCAGTATTTT. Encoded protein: CASSESFGTSGTDTQYF.

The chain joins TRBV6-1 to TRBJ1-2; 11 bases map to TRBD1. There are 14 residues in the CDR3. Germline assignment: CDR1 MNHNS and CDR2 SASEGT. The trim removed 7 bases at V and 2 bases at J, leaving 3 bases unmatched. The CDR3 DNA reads TGTGCCAGCAATGGACAGGGGGCCAACTATGGCTACACCTTC. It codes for CASNGQGANYGYTF.

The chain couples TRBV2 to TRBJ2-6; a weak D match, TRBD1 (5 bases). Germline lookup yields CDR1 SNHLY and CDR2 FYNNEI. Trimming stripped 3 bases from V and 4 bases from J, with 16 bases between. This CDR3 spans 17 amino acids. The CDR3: CASSEARVVYGANVLTF. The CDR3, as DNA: TGTGCCAGCAGTGAGGCCAGGGTGGTTTACGGGGCCAACGTCCTGACTTTC.

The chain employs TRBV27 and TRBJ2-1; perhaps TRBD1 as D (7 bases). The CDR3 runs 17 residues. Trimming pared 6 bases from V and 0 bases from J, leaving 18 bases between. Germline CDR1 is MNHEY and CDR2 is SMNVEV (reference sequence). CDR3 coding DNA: TGTGCCAGCAGGATCCAGACAGGGAGGAGCTCCTACAATGAGCAGTTCTTC. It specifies CASRIQTGRSSYNEQFF.

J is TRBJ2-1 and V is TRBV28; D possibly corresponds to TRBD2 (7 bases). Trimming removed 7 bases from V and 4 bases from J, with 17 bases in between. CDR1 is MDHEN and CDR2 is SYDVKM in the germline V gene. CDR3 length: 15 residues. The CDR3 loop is CASILGGGPYNEQFF. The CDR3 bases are TGTGCCAGCATCCTTGGGGGGGGCCCATACAATGAGCAGTTCTTC.

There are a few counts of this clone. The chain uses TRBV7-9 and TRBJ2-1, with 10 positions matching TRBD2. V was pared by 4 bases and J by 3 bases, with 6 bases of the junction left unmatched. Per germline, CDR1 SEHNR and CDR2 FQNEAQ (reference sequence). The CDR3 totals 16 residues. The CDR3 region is CASSSGTSELYNEQFF. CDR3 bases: TGTGCCAGCAGCTCCGGGACTAGCGAACTCTACAATGAGCAGTTCTTC.

The CDR3 sequence: CSVVLSYNEQFF. The CDR3 bases are TGCAGCGTTGTCCTATCCTACAATGAGCAGTTCTTC. The V gene is TRBV29-1, the J gene TRBJ2-1; D remains ambiguous. The CDR3 is 12 amino acids. Germline-derived CDR1 and CDR2 are SQVTM and ANQGSEA. The ends were cut back, 4 bases at V and 1 base at J, with 5 bases in the middle.

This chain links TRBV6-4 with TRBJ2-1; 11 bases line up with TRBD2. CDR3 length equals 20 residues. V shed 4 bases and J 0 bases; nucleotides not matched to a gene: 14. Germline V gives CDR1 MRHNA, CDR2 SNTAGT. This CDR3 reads CASSGLTLAGAPSSYNEQFF. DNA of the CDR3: TGTGCCAGCAGTGGCCTCACACTAGCGGGGGCGCCAAGCTCCTACAATGAGCAGTTCTTC.

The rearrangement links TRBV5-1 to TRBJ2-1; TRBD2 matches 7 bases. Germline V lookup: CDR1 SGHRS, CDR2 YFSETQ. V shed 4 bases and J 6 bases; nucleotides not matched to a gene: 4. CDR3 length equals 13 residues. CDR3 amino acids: CASSGLDRNEQFF. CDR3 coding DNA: TGCGCCAGCAGCGGACTAGATCGCAATGAGCAGTTCTTC.

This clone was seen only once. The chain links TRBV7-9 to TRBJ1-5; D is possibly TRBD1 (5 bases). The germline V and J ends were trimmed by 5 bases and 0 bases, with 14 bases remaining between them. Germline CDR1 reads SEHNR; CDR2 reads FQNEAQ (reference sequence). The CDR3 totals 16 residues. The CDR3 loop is CASSSTGDTSNQPQHF. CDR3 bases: TGTGCCAGCAGCAGTACAGGAGATACTAGCAATCAGCCCCAGCATTTT.

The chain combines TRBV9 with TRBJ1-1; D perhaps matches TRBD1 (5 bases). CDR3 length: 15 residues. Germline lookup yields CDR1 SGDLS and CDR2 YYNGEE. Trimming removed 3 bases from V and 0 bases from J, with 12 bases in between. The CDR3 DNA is TGTGCCAGCAGCGCTCCGCAGGGCCTGAACACTGAAGCTTTCTTT. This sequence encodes CASSAPQGLNTEAFF.

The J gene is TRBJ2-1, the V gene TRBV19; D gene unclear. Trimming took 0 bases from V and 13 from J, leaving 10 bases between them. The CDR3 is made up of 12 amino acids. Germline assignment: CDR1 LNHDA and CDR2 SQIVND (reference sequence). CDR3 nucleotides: TGTGCCAGTAGTATAGACCCGCTAAACCAGTTCTTC. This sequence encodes CASSIDPLNQFF.